The TCR beta chain described here comes from a study of cytomegalovirus exposure and HLA in healthy donors. This clone was counted between two and nine times. Its antigen is as yet unknown. The CDR3 loop spans 15 amino acids. CDR1 and CDR2 (germline): SGHRS, YFSETQ. V lost 6 bases and J lost 5; bases outside the gene matches: 11. The PCR contained 60 Vbeta and 13 Jbeta primers. Under the authors' procedure: Later work found approximately 80 million unique TCR beta chains, with about 10 million shared. Generated by immunoSEQ multiplex PCR, the TCRdb table keeps only in-frame clones and is missing some. The V and J calls and clone size come from that table; D and trimming were worked out from the DNA. The sample has about 69,000 clones; about 78% are singletons. Study-level results: It was confirmed in vitro that three of the CMV-associated chains were specific for CMV antigens. A likely sequencing artifact accounted for one observed cluster of highly shared sequence variants. Cytomegalovirus association was listed for 150 to 200 TCR beta chains.

Source material: PBMCs. The genes are TRBV5-1 and TRBJ2-3; 8 bases line up with TRBD2. This TCR was sampled from a man younger than 30 in good health and CMV-seronegative. In DNA form, the CDR3 reads TGCGCCAGCACCCCCGGGGGGGCTCGCGGAGATACGCAGTATTTT. This codes for CASTPGGARGDTQYF.